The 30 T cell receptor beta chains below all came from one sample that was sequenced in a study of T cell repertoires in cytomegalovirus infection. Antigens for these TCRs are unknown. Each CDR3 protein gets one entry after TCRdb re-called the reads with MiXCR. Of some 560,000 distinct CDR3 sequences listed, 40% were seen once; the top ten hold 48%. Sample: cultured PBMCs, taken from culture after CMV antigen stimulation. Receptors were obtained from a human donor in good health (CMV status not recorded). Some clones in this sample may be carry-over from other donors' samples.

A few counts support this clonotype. In nucleotides, the CDR3 is TGTGCCAGCAGTGTATCAACAGGGGCCGGGGAGCTGTTTTTT. It yields the protein CASSVSTGAGELFF. This chain connects TRBV2 to TRBJ2-2, with TRBD1 identical over 7 bases. Per the germline V gene, CDR1 is SNHLY and CDR2 is FYNNEI. J was trimmed by 6 bases and V by 4 bases; bases with no gene match: 5. CDR3 length: 14 residues.

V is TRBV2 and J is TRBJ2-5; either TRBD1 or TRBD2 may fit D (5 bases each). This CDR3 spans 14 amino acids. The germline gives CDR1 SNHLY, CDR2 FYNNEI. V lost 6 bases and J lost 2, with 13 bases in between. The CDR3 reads CASSSEGRQETQYF. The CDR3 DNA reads TGTGCCAGCAGCTCCGAGGGGAGACAAGAGACCCAGTACTTC.

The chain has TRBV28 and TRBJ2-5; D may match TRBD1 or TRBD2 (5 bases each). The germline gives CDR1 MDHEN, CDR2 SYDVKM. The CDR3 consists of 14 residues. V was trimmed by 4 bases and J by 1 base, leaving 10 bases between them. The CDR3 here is CASSSRGLQETQYF. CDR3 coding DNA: TGTGCCAGCAGTTCTCGGGGCCTCCAAGAGACCCAGTACTTC.

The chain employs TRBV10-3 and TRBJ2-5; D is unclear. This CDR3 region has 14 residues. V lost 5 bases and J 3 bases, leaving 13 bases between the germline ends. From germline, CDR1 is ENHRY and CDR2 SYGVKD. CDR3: CAISRANNEETQYF. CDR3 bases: TGTGCCATCAGTCGGGCTAACAACGAAGAGACCCAGTACTTC.

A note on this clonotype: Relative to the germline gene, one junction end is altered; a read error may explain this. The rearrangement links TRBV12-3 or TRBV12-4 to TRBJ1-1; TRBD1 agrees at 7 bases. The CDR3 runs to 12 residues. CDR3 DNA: TGTGCCAGCAGTCCAGGCCGACAGGGTAGACACTTT. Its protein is CASSPGRQGRHF.

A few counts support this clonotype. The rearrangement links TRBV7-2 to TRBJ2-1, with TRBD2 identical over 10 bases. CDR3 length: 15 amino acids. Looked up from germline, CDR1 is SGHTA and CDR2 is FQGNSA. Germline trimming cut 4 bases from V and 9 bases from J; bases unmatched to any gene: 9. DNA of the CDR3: TGTGCCAGCAGCTCAAGCGGGAGGGTTTCGGGTGAGCAGTTCTTC. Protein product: CASSSSGRVSGEQFF.

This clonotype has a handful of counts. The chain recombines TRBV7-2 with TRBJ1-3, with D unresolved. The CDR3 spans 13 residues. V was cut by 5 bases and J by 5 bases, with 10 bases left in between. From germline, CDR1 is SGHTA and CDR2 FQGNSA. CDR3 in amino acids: CASSHGPRNTIYF. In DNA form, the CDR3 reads TGTGCCAGCAGCCACGGGCCTAGAAACACCATATATTTT.

The CDR3 region is CASSLQRDSGANVLTF. The CDR3 region has the DNA TGTGCCAGCAGCTTACAGAGAGACTCTGGGGCCAACGTCCTGACTTTC. This sequence joins TRBV7-9 and TRBJ2-6, with D uncertain. Trimming stripped 2 bases from V and 0 bases from J, with 8 bases between. Looked up from germline, CDR1 is SEHNR and CDR2 is FQNEAQ (reference sequence). This CDR3 has 16 amino acids.

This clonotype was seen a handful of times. The CDR3 sequence: CAIRPVSGETDTQYF. The CDR3 DNA is TGTGCCATCAGGCCCGTCAGCGGGGAGACAGATACGCAGTATTTT. V gene TRBV10-3 combines with J gene TRBJ2-3; 7 bases match TRBD2. This CDR3 comprises 15 residues. After removal of 6 bases from V and 3 bases from J, the junction contained 9 bases not matched to a gene. Germline CDR1 ENHRY, CDR2 SYGVKD.

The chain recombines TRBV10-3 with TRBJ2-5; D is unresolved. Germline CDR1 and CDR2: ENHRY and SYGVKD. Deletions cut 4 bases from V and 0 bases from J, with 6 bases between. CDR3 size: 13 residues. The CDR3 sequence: CAISGTHQETQYF. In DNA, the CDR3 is TGTGCCATCAGTGGGACCCACCAAGAGACCCAGTACTTC.

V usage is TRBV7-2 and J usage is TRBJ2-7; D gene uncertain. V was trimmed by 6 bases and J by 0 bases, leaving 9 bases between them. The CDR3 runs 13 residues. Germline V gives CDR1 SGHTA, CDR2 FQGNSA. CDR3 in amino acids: CASSAPGSYEQYF. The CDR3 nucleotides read TGTGCCAGCAGTGCACCGGGCTCCTACGAGCAGTACTTC.

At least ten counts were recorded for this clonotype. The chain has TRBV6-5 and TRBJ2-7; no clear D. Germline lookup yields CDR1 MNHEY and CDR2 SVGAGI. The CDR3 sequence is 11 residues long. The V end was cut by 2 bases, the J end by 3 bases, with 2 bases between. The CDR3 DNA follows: TGTGCCAGCAGTTACGACTACGAGCAGTACTTC. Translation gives CASSYDYEQYF.

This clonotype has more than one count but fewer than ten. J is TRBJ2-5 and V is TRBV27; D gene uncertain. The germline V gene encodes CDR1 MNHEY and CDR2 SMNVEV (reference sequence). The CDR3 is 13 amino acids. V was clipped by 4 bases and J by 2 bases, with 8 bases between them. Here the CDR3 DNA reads TGTGCCAGCAGTTGGGCCAGGCAAGAGACCCAGTACTTC. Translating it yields CASSWARQETQYF.

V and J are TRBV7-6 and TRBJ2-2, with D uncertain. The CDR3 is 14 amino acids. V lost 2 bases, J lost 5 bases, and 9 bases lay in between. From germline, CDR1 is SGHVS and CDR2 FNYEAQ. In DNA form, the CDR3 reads TGTGCCAGCAGCTTACGTGTTCAAACCGGGGAGCTGTTTTTT. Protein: CASSLRVQTGELFF.

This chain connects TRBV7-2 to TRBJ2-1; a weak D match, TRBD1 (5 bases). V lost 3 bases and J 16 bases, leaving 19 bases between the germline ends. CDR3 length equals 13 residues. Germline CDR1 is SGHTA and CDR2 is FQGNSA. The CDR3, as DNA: TGTGCCAGCAGCTTGCTAAGGGGCATTCCGCGCTTCTTC. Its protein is CASSLLRGIPRFF.

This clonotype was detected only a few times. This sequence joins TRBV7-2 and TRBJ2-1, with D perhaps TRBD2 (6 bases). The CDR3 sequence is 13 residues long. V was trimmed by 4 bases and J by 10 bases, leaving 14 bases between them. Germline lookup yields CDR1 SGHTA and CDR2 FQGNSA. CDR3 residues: CASSSRESGEQFF. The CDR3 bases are TGTGCCAGCAGCTCCCGGGAGAGCGGGGAGCAGTTCTTC.

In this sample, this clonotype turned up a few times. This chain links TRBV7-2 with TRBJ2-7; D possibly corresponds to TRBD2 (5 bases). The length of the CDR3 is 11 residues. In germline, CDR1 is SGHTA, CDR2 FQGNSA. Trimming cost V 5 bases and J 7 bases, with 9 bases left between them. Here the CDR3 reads CASSPQREQYF. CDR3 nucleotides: TGTGCCAGCAGCCCACAGCGGGAGCAGTACTTC.

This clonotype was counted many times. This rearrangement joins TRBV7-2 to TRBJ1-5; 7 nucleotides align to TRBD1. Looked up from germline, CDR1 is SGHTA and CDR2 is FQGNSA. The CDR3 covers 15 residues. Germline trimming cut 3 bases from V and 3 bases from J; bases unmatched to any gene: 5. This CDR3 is CASSFAGGTNQPQHF. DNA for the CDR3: TGTGCCAGCAGCTTCGCAGGGGGAACCAATCAGCCCCAGCATTTT.

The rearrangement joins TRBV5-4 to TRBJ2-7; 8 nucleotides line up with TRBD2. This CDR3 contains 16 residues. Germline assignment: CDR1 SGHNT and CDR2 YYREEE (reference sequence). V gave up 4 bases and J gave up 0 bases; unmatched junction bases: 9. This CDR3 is CASSTPTSAGSYEQYF. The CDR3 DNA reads TGTGCCAGCAGCACCCCGACTAGCGCCGGCTCCTACGAGCAGTACTTC.

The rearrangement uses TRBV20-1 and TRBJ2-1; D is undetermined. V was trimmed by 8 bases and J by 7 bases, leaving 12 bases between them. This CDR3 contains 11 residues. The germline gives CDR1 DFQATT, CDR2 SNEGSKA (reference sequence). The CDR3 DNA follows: TGCAGTACGAGGTGGGGTAATGAGCAGTTCTTC. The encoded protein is CSTRWGNEQFF.

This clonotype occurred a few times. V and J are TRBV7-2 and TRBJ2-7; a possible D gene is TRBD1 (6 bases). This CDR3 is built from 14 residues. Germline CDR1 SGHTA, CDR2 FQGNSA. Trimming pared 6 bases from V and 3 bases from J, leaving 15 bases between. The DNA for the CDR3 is TGTGCCAGCAGTCCCGGAAGGGGGTACTACGAGCAGTACTTC. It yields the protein CASSPGRGYYEQYF.

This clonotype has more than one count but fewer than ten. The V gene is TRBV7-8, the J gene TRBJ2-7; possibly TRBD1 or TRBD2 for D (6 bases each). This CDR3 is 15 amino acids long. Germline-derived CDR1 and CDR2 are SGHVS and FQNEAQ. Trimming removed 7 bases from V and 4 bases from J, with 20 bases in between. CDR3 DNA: TGTGCCAGCACCCCGGAGGGGGGTAGCGAGTACGAGCAGTACTTC. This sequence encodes CASTPEGGSEYEQYF.

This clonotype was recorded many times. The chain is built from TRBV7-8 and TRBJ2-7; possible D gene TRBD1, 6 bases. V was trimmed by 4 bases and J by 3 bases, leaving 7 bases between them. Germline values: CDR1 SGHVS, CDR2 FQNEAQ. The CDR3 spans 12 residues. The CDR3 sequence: CASSSGVYEQYF. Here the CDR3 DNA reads TGTGCCAGCAGCTCAGGGGTCTACGAGCAGTACTTC.

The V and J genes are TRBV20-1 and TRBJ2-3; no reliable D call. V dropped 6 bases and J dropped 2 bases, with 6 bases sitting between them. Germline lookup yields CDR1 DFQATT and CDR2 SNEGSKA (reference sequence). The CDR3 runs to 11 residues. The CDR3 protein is CSAGFTDTQYF. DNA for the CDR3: TGCAGTGCGGGTTTCACAGATACGCAGTATTTT.

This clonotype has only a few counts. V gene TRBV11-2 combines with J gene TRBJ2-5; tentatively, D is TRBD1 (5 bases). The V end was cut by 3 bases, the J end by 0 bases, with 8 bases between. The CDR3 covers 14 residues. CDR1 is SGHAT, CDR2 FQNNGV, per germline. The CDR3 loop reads CASSLTEYQETQYF. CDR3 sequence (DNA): TGTGCCAGCAGCTTGACAGAATACCAAGAGACCCAGTACTTC.

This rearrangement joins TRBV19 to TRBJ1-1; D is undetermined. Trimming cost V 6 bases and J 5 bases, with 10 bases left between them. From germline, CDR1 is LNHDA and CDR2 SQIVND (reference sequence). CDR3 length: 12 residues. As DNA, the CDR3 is TGTGCCAGTAGAGCCGATGTGACTGAAGCTTTCTTT. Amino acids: CASRADVTEAFF.

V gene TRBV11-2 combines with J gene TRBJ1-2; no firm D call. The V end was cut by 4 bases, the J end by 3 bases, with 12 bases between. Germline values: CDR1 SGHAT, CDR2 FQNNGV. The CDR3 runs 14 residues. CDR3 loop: CASSYHGVDYGYTF. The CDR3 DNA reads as TGTGCCAGCAGCTACCACGGGGTCGACTATGGCTACACCTTC.

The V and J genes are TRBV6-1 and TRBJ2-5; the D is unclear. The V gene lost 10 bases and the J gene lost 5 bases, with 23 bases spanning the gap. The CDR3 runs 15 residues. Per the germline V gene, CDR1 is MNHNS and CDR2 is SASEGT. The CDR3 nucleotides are TGTGCCAACACTCGGCCCGTGGGCCCGGAGGAGACCCAGTACTTC. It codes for CANTRPVGPEETQYF.

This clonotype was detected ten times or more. The CDR3 reads CASSLYGTDRSYNSPLHF. The CDR3 bases are TGTGCCAGCAGCTTATACGGGACGGACCGCTCCTATAATTCACCCCTCCACTTT. The V call is TRBV7-6, the J call TRBJ1-6; D possibly corresponds to TRBD1 (5 bases). This CDR3 comprises 18 residues. Germline CDR1 is SGHVS and CDR2 is FNYEAQ. V lost 2 bases and J lost 0, with 14 bases in between. Based on the CDR3 plus reference TRBV7-6 and TRBJ1-6, the full variable domain is GAGVSQSPRYKVTKRGQDVALRCDPISGHVSLYWYRQALGQGPEFLTYFNYEAQQDKSGLPNDRFSAERPEGSISTLTIQRTEQRDSAMYRCASSLYGTDRSYNSPLHFGNGTRLTVT.

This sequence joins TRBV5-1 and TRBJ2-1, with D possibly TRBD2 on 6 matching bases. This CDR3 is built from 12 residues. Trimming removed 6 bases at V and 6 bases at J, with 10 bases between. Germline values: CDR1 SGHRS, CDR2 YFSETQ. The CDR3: CASTEEGNEQFF. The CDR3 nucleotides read TGCGCCAGCACCGAGGAGGGCAATGAGCAGTTCTTC.